This is a list of T cell receptor beta chains from one sample in a study of human T cells and chemical hapten exposure. TCRdb itself ran the RACE reads through MiXCR, one entry per CDR3 protein. The table has under 55,000 distinct CDR3 sequences, over 9.5% seen once. Sample: whole blood, taken in connection with sensitization to the hapten diphenylcyclopropenone (DPC). The receptors shown here come from a woman aged 40-49 years with alopecia areata. Some clones in this sample may be carry-over from other donors' samples. The CDR3 runs from the conserved cysteine through the conserved F or W. A D gene is named only where the DNA matches it firmly. The size entry is marked missing in some rows and otherwise reads once, few, many or a size class.

size	J	D	V	CDR3	DNA
many	TRBJ2-1	.	TRBV20-1	CSAQTEGPYNEQFF	TGCAGTGCTCAGACTGAGGGACCCTACAATGAGCAGTTCTTC
.	TRBJ1-5	.	TRBV28	CASSFGNQPQHF	TGTGCCAGCAGTTTTGGCAATCAGCCCCAGCATTTT
few	TRBJ2-2	TRBD1	TRBV29-1	CSAMTGGTGELFF	TGCAGCGCAATGACAGGGGGCACCGGGGAGCTGTTTTTT
few	TRBJ2-1	TRBD2	TRBV12-3/TRBV12-4	CASSFELAGGLNNEQFF	TGTGCCAGCAGTTTCGAGCTAGCGGGGGGACTAAACAATGAGCAGTTCTTC
many	TRBJ1-5	.	TRBV5-1	CASPPSLSNQPQHF	TGCGCCAGCCCCCCGTCCTTGAGCAATCAGCCCCAGCATTTT
few	TRBJ1-6	.	TRBV6-1	CASRGIQVTSSYNSPLHF	TGTGCCAGCAGAGGCATACAGGTCACCAGCTCCTATAATTCACCCCTCCACTTT
few	TRBJ2-3	TRBD2	TRBV15	CATSKTSGGADTQYF	TGTGCCACCAGCAAGACTAGCGGGGGAGCAGATACGCAGTATTTT
few	TRBJ2-2	TRBD1	TRBV29-1	CSRRGGELTNTGELFF	TGCAGCCGCCGAGGGGGCGAGCTTACGAACACCGGGGAGCTGTTTTTT
.	TRBJ2-4	.	TRBV7-9	CASSSAVAKNIQYF	TGTGCCAGCAGCTCAGCGGTAGCCAAAAACATTCAGTACTTC
few	TRBJ1-1	.	TRBV7-6	CASSPIPETNTEAFF	TGTGCCAGCAGCCCAATACCAGAAACTAACACTGAAGCTTTCTTT
.	TRBJ1-1	.	TRBV19	CASRQGRLNEAFF	TGTGCCAGCAGGCAGGGGAGGTTGAATGAAGCTTTCTTT
few	TRBJ1-1	.	TRBV11-2	CASSLVPEAFF	TGTGCCAGCAGCTTGGTTCCAGAAGCTTTCTTT
.	TRBJ1-4	.	TRBV6-5	CASSYGATGSNEKLFF	TGTGCCAGCAGTTACGGTGCAACAGGGAGCAATGAAAAACTGTTTTTT
few	TRBJ2-2	TRBD1	TRBV28	CASSSTGVGELFF	TGTGCCAGCAGTTCCACAGGGGTCGGGGAGCTGTTTTTT
.	TRBJ1-1	.	TRBV7-9	CASSLGAGVGNTEAFF	TGTGCCAGCAGCTTAGGGGCAGGGGTAGGGAACACTGAAGCTTTCTTT
many	TRBJ2-7	TRBD1	TRBV6-1	CASNPTGIVYEQYF	TGTGCCAGCAATCCGACAGGGATTGTTTACGAGCAGTACTTC
many	TRBJ1-1	.	TRBV3-1	CASSQESGWYTEAFF	TGTGCCAGCAGCCAAGAATCAGGATGGTACACTGAAGCTTTCTTT
many	TRBJ1-1	TRBD1	TRBV28	CASSLSGTGQTEAFF	TGTGCCAGCAGTTTATCAGGGACAGGGCAAACTGAAGCTTTCTTT
many	TRBJ1-1	.	TRBV18	CASSPSMNTEAFF	TGTGCCAGCTCACCGTCGATGAACACTGAAGCTTTCTTT
.	TRBJ2-3	TRBD2	TRBV29-1	CSVEKGLLSTDTQYF	TGCAGCGTTGAAAAGGGACTACTTAGCACAGATACGCAGTATTTT
many	TRBJ2-7	.	TRBV3-1	CASSQWSGDEQYF	TGTGCCAGCAGCCAATGGTCGGGCGACGAGCAGTACTTC
many	TRBJ1-5	TRBD1	TRBV10-3	CAISPGQGSNQPQHF	TGTGCCATCAGTCCGGGACAGGGAAGCAATCAGCCCCAGCATTTT
many	TRBJ1-3	.	TRBV4-1	CASSQVGRIDTIYF	TGCGCCAGCAGCCAAGTGGGTAGGATTGACACCATATATTTT
many	TRBJ2-1	TRBD2	TRBV6-6	CASSNRGGGGNEQFF	TGTGCCAGCAGCAACCGGGGGGGAGGCGGCAATGAGCAGTTCTTC
many	TRBJ1-5	TRBD1	TRBV12-3/TRBV12-4	CASGQGVNQPQHF	TGTGCCAGCGGACAGGGGGTTAATCAGCCCCAGCATTTT
many	TRBJ2-3	TRBD1	TRBV30	CAWSVVTGAQYF	TGTGCCTGGAGTGTTGTGACAGGGGCGCAGTATTTT
few	TRBJ1-1	.	TRBV4-1	CASSQEGGSPLPEAFF	TGCGCCAGCAGCCAAGAAGGAGGCAGTCCTCTACCTGAAGCTTTCTTT
few	TRBJ1-2	TRBD1	TRBV20-1	CSARDLDRDYGYTF	TGCAGTGCTAGAGATCTCGACAGGGACTATGGCTACACCTTC
few	TRBJ2-1	.	TRBV20-1	CSASPGPSSYNEQFF	TGCAGTGCTAGCCCGGGCCCTAGCTCCTACAATGAGCAGTTCTTC
.	TRBJ2-5	.	TRBV7-7	CASSLGQSLQETQYF	TGTGCCAGCAGCTTAGGACAGAGCCTCCAAGAGACCCAGTACTTC
once	TRBJ1-6	.	TRBV20-1	CSPGSVDYNSPLHF	TGCAGTCCCGGGTCCGTAGACTATAATTCACCCCTCCACTTT
.	TRBJ2-2	.	TRBV23-1	CASITTCWQGGSTGELFF	TGCGCCAGCATCACCACATGCTGGCAGGGCGGCTCAACCGGGGAGCTGTTTTTT
.	TRBJ2-7	.	TRBV11-2	CASSFFQGYEQYF	TGTGCCAGCAGCTTTTTCCAGGGCTACGAGCAGTACTTC
.	TRBJ1-6	.	TRBV2	CASTRGITSSPLHF	TGTGCCAGCACCCGAGGGATTACTAGCTCACCCCTCCACTTT
many	TRBJ2-6	TRBD1	TRBV6-2/TRBV6-3	CASSYSRTGTFSGANVLTF	TGTGCCAGCAGTTACTCGAGGACAGGGACCTTCTCTGGGGCCAACGTCCTGACTTTC
few	TRBJ1-3	TRBD1	TRBV12-3/TRBV12-4	CASSRDSSPGNTIYF	TGTGCCAGCAGCCGGGACAGCAGTCCTGGAAACACCATATATTTT
many	TRBJ2-3	.	TRBV6-4	CASSDLSADSTDTQYF	TGTGCCAGCAGCGATCTCTCCGCGGACAGCACAGATACGCAGTATTTT
medium-sized	TRBJ2-1	TRBD2	TRBV6-4	CASSPAGGPDEQFF	TGTGCCAGCAGCCCTGCGGGGGGGCCCGATGAGCAGTTCTTC
few	TRBJ2-5	.	TRBV4-1	CASSQDPSPRGGPETQYF	TGCGCCAGCAGCCAAGACCCCAGCCCCAGGGGCGGTCCAGAGACCCAGTACTTC
many	TRBJ1-5	.	TRBV6-2/TRBV6-3	CASSFKPGVSPQHF	TGTGCCAGCAGTTTTAAACCCGGGGTCTCGCCCCAGCATTTT
.	TRBJ2-7	.	TRBV12-3/TRBV12-4	CASSLNSGSYEQYF	TGTGCCAGCAGCCTAAACTCCGGGTCCTACGAGCAGTACTTC
many	TRBJ2-7	TRBD1	TRBV20-1	CSASIPGQGKTYEQYF	TGCAGTGCTAGTATCCCGGGACAGGGCAAGACCTACGAGCAGTACTTC
many	TRBJ1-1	.	TRBV28	CASSSTSARDTEAFF	TGTGCCAGCAGTTCTACGTCGGCCAGGGACACTGAAGCTTTCTTT
.	TRBJ2-2	.	TRBV9	CASSVNRFAGELFF	TGTGCCAGCAGCGTAAATAGATTCGCCGGGGAGCTGTTTTTT
many	TRBJ2-2	.	TRBV3-1	CASSRGNGELFF	TGTGCCAGCAGCCGGGGCAACGGGGAGCTGTTTTTT
many	TRBJ1-6	.	TRBV2	CASSGTPPGSPLHF	TGTGCCAGCAGTGGGACTCCCCCGGGCTCACCCCTCCACTTT
many	TRBJ2-4	TRBD1	TRBV24-1	CATRTGFAKNIQYF	TGTGCCACCAGGACAGGGTTCGCCAAAAACATTCAGTACTTC
many	TRBJ1-6	.	TRBV6-5	CASTDSNSPLHF	TGTGCCAGCACCGACAGTAATTCACCCCTCCACTTT
.	TRBJ2-1	TRBD2	TRBV7-2	CASSQRGGTQQFF	TGTGCCAGCAGCCAGCGGGGCGGGACTCAGCAGTTCTTC
.	TRBJ1-1	.	TRBV27	CASRSGSQTEAFF	TGTGCCAGCAGAAGCGGATCGCAGACTGAAGCTTTCTTT
many	TRBJ2-2	.	TRBV6-1	CASSGSQDTGELFF	TGTGCCAGCAGTGGATCCCAAGACACCGGGGAGCTGTTTTTT